The sequence of this T cell receptor beta chain was determined in a study of blood T cells in healthy people across ages. CDR3 size: 11 residues. Per germline, CDR1 MDHEN and CDR2 SYDVKM. Trimming removed 4 bases at V and 4 bases at J, with 4 bases between. Every participating donor contributed around 9.5 milliliters of peripheral blood through a draw. A minimum of 5 micrograms of total RNA was extracted per sample. This clonotype came up many times. With a J-beta primer mix and a sample-barcoded 5' primer, a second PCR ran 7 to 11 cycles. Each cDNA molecule received a tag from a template-switch adaptor that had 12 random nucleotides. Every sample returned 2.5 million or more CDR3-containing paired-end reads. TCRdb reprocessed the 5' RACE reads with MiXCR, giving one entry per CDR3 protein. This sample has approximately 700,000 distinct CDR3 sequences, with about a third found just once.

This chain joins TRBV28 and TRBJ2-5; no reliable D call. The sample was blood. This receptor was identified in a woman aged 80 or over in good health. For the CDR3, the DNA is TGTGCCAGCAGTTCACCAGAGACCCAGTACTTC. Residues: CASSSPETQYF.